The clone carrying this TCR beta chain was detected a few times. Its antigen is still unknown. The data originate from a study of T cell repertoires in cytomegalovirus infection. Study at large: Based on public TCR beta signatures, there were indications of CMV infection and of a matching HLA type. Findings and limits, study-wide: In two of eight donors, the top clonotype was HLA-C-restricted CMV-specific. CMV carriers with the relevant HLA were identified by cumulative public TCR beta family frequency.

This CDR3 region has 13 residues. Trimming pared 4 bases from V and 4 bases from J, leaving 8 bases between. In germline, CDR1 is SGHVS, CDR2 FNYEAQ. TCRdb reanalysed the reads using MiXCR and keeps one entry per CDR3 protein. Here the sample spans 150,000 to 200,000 distinct CDR3 sequences, approximately 19% being singletons. The receptor's source is a human donor in good health (CMV status not recorded). Some clones in this sample may be carry-over from other donors' samples. Input material: PBMCs. The chain has TRBV7-6 and TRBJ1-5, with D unclear. DNA of the CDR3: TGTGCCAGCAGCTCTACGAGAAATCAGCCCCAGCATTTT. Translation gives CASSSTRNQPQHF.